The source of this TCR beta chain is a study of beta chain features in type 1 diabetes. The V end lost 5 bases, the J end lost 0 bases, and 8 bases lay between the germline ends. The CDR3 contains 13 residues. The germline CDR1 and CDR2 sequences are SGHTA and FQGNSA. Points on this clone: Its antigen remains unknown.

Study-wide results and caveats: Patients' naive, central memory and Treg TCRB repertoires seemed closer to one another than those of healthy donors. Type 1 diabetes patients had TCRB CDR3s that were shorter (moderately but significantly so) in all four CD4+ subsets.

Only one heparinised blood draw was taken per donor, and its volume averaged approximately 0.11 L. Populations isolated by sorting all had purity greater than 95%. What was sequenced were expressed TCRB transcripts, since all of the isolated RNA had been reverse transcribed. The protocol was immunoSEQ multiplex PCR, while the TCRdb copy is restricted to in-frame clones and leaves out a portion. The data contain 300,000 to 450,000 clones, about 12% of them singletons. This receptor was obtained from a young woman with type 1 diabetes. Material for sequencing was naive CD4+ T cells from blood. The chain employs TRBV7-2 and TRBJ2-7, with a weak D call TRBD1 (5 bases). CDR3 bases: TGTGCCAGCAGCCCACAGGCCTCCTACGAGCAGTACTTC. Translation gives CASSPQASYEQYF.